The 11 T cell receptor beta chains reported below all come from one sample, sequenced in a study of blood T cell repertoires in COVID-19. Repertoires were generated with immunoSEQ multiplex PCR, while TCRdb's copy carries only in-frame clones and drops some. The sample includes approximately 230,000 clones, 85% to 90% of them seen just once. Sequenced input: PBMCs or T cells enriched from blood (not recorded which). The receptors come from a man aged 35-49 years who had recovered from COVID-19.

DNA for the CDR3: TGTGCCAGCAGCTTAGTACAGGGCGGTTACAATGAGCAGTTCTTC. It specifies CASSLVQGGYNEQFF. The chain combines TRBV7-2 with TRBJ2-1, with D perhaps matching TRBD1 (6 bases). V was clipped by 1 base and J by 4 bases, with 11 bases between them. Per germline, CDR1 SGHTA and CDR2 FQGNSA. The length of the CDR3 is 15 residues.

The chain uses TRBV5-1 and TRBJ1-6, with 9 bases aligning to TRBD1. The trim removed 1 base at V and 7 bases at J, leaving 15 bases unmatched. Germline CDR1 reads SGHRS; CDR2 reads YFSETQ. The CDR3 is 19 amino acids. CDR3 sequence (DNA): TGCGCCAGCAGCTTGCCCGGTCCGGGACAGGGAGGCCAAAATTCACCCCTCCACTTT. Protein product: CASSLPGPGQGGQNSPLHF.

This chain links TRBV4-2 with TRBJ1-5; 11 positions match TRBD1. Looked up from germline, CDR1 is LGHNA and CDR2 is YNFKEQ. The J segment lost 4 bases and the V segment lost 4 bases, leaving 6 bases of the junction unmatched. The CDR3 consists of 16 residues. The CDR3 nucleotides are TGTGCCAGCAGCCGGGGGACAGGGGGTGGGAATCAGCCCCAGCATTTT. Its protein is CASSRGTGGGNQPQHF.

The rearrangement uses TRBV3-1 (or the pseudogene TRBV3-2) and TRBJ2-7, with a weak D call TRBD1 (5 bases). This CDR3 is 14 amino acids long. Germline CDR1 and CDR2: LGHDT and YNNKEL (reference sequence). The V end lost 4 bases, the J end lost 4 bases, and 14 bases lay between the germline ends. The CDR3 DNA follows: TGTGCCAGCAGCCTTACGACAGCTGAGTACGAGCAGTACTTC. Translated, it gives CASSLTTAEYEQYF.

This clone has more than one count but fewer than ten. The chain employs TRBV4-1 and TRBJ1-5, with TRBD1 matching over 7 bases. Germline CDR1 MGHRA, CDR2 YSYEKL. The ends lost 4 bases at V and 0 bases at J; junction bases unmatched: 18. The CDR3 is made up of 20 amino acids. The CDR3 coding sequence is TGCGCCAGCAGCCGCTCGATTGGCAGGGGGAGTAGTCTTAGCAATCAGCCCCAGCATTTT. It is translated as CASSRSIGRGSSLSNQPQHF.

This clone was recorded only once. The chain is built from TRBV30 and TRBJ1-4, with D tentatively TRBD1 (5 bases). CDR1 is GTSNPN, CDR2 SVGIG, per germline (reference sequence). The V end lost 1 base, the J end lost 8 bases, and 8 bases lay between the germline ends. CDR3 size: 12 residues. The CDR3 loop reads CAWSEGREKLFF. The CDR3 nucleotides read TGTGCCTGGAGTGAGGGGCGAGAAAAACTGTTTTTT.

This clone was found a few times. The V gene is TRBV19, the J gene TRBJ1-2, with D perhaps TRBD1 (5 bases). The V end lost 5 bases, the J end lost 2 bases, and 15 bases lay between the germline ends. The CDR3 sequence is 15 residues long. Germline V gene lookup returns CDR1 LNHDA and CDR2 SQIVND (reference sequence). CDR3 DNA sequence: TGTGCCAGTAGTGCCAGGGTCCGTCTCAACTATGGCTACACCTTC. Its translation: CASSARVRLNYGYTF. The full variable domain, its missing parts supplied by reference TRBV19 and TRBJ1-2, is DGGITQSPKYLFRKEGQNVTLSCEQNLNHDAMYWYRQDPGQGLRLIYYSQIVNDFQKGDIAEGYSVSREKKESFPLTVTSAQKNPTAFYLCASSARVRLNYGYTFGSGTRLTVV.

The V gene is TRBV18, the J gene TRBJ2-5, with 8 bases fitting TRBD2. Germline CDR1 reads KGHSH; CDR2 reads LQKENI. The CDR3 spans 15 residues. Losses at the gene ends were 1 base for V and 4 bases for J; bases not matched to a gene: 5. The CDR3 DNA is TGTGCCAGCTCACCACTACGGGGGGGCCGAGAGACCCAGTACTTC. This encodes CASSPLRGGRETQYF.

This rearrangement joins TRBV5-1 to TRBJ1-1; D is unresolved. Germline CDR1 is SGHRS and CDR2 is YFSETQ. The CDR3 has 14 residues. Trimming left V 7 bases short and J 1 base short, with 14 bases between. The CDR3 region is CASSSGTANTEAFF. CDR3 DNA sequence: TGCGCCAGCTCTAGCGGAACAGCGAACACTGAAGCTTTCTTT.

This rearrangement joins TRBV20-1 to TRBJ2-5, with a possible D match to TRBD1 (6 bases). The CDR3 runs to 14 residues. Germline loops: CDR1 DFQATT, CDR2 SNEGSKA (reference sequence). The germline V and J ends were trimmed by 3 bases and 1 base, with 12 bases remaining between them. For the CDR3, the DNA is TGCAGTGCTAGTGCAGGGGTACCCCAAGAGACCCAGTACTTC. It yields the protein CSASAGVPQETQYF.

The CDR3 sequence is CASSPRGHSYEQYF. The CDR3 DNA reads as TGTGCCAGTAGCCCCCGAGGACATAGCTACGAGCAGTACTTC. The rearrangement joins TRBV19 to TRBJ2-7; a possible D gene is TRBD1 (5 bases). V lost 6 bases to trimming and J lost 3 bases, with 15 bases between them. There are 14 residues in the CDR3. CDR1 LNHDA and CDR2 SQIVND come from the germline V gene (reference sequence).